The 13 T cell receptor beta chains given below trace back to one sample, sequenced in a study of regulatory T cells in long-lasting Graves disease. CDR3-region Arm-PCR and iRepertoire HTBI primers produced the TCR beta libraries. Each CDR3 protein is one row after TCRdb ran MiXCR on the multiplex PCR reads. The sample yields fewer than 450,000 distinct CDR3 sequences, 15% seen once. Regarding time point: newly diagnosed GD, antithyroid drugs for less than 3 months. RNA extracted from PBMCs served as the sequencing template. The same specimen was also included in a second study, on T cells in Graves' hyperthyroidism and ophthalmopathy.

The sequences come from peripheral blood mononuclear cells (PBMCs), collected at new diagnosis, from a patient treated with antithyroid drugs. The source is a woman aged 40 to 49 with Graves disease.

As for this clonotype: A far larger clone is one nucleotide away, so this likely arose from a read error. DNA for the CDR3: TGTGCCAGCAGCCGCCGGGAGAAAAGATCCCAAGAGACCCAGTACTTC. It translates to CASSRREKRSQETQYF. The V call is TRBV3-1, the J call TRBJ2-5; tentatively, D is TRBD2 (6 bases). The CDR3 contains 16 residues. CDR1 is LGHDT, CDR2 YNNKEL, per germline (reference sequence). Trimming removed 4 bases at V and 1 base at J, with 16 bases between.

The chain has TRBV6-1 and TRBJ2-3, with 10 positions matching TRBD1. Germline CDR1 reads MNHNS; CDR2 reads SASEGT. V shed 6 bases, J shed 3 bases, and the junction held 18 bases outside the gene matches. This CDR3 comprises 19 residues. In DNA, the CDR3 is TGTGCCAGCAGCCAGACCGGGACAGGGGAAACGATATGGACAGATACGCAGTATTTT. It translates to CASSQTGTGETIWTDTQYF.

The J gene is TRBJ2-3, the V gene TRBV15, with a weak D call TRBD1 (7 bases). The CDR3 consists of 16 residues. From germline, CDR1 is LNHNV and CDR2 YYDKDF (reference sequence). The germline V and J ends were trimmed by 3 bases and 2 bases, with 15 bases remaining between them. The CDR3 sequence is CATSSRGVPHTDTQYF. In DNA form, the CDR3 reads TGTGCCACCAGCAGCAGGGGGGTCCCCCACACAGATACGCAGTATTTT.

The chain employs TRBV19 and TRBJ1-1; 7 positions match TRBD1. The V and J ends lost 10 bases and 11 bases, in that order; junction bases with no gene match: 10. The CDR3 consists of 11 residues. Per the germline V gene, CDR1 is LNHDA and CDR2 is SQIVND (reference sequence). CDR3 loop: CATSQGPGAFF. The CDR3 coding sequence is TGTGCCACGTCACAGGGGCCAGGGGCTTTCTTT.

Ten or more counts support this clonotype. This chain uses TRBV12-3 or TRBV12-4 with TRBJ1-3, with D unresolved. V lost 6 bases and J lost 1, with 7 bases in between. The CDR3 is 13 residues long. CDR3: CASRISSGNTIYF. As DNA, the CDR3 is TGTGCCAGCAGGATCTCATCTGGAAACACCATATATTTT.

V is TRBV12-3 or TRBV12-4 and J is TRBJ2-7, with 7 bases aligning to TRBD2. The CDR3 length is 13 residues. The V gene end was trimmed by 3 bases and the J gene end by 5 bases; junction bases not matched to a gene: 4. CDR3 bases: TGTGCCAGCAGTTTGGCGGGAGACGACGAGCAGTACTTC. Amino acids: CASSLAGDDEQYF.

This clonotype appeared many times. The rearrangement uses TRBV12-3 or TRBV12-4 and TRBJ2-5, with D possibly TRBD2 on 7 matching bases. Trimming removed 7 bases from V and 4 bases from J, with 13 bases in between. CDR3 length equals 13 residues. Here the CDR3 reads CASKRGGGETQYF. CDR3 nucleotide sequence: TGTGCCAGCAAAAGGGGAGGGGGAGAGACCCAGTACTTC.

This clonotype was seen at least ten times. The V gene is TRBV10-3, the J gene TRBJ2-1; 14 positions match TRBD2. Germline V gives CDR1 ENHRY, CDR2 SYGVKD. The V segment lost 5 bases and the J segment 5 bases; nucleotides outside the gene matches: 8. The CDR3 is 17 residues long. The CDR3 DNA follows: TGTGCCATCAGTCCTGGACTAGCGGGAGGAATAGACAATGAGCAGTTCTTC. Translation gives CAISPGLAGGIDNEQFF.

Turning to this clonotype: The junction differs from germline at one of its ends, possibly a read error. This rearrangement joins TRBV6-1 to TRBJ1-1, with D possibly TRBD1 on 6 matching bases. The CDR3 contains 13 residues. Germline CDR1 MNHNS, CDR2 SASEGT. The CDR3 spells CASVRPGGTEALF. For the CDR3, the DNA is TGTGCCAGCGTGAGGCCGGGGGGCACTGAAGCTCTCTTT.

The genes are TRBV28 and TRBJ2-2; 9 positions agree with TRBD1. The CDR3 spans 17 residues. V dropped 2 bases and J dropped 5; count of bases not matched to a gene: 9. CDR1 is MDHEN, CDR2 SYDVKM, per germline. The CDR3 sequence is CASSLLPQGAYTGELFF. The CDR3, as DNA: TGTGCCAGCAGTTTACTCCCACAGGGGGCGTATACCGGGGAGCTGTTTTTT.

CDR3 bases: TGTGCCAGCAGTCCCTTCAGGGGGCTTAACGAGCAGTACTTC. Translating it yields CASSPFRGLNEQYF. The rearrangement joins TRBV6-2 or TRBV6-3 to TRBJ2-7; TRBD1 matches at 8 bases. Per the germline V gene, CDR1 is MNHEY and CDR2 is SVGEGT. V was clipped by 5 bases and J by 5 bases; unmatched bases: 8. CDR3 length: 14 amino acids.

This clonotype has a count of ten or more. The chain is built from TRBV9 and TRBJ2-1; 10 bases are a match to TRBD2. Germline V lookup: CDR1 SGDLS, CDR2 YYNGEE. The CDR3 runs 16 residues. Trimming cost V 0 bases and J 4 bases; bases outside gene matches: 4. The CDR3 nucleotides read TGTGCCAGCAGCGTAGGAGGGACTAGCGTTTACAATGAGCAGTTCTTC. Amino acids: CASSVGGTSVYNEQFF. Full variable domain (rest looked up from reference TRBV9 and TRBJ2-1): DSGVTQTPKHLITATGQRVTLRCSPRSGDLSVYWYQQSLDQGLQFLIQYYNGEERAKGNILERFSAQQFPDLHSELNLSSLELGDSALYFCASSVGGTSVYNEQFFGPGTRLTVL.

The genes are TRBV28 and TRBJ1-3, with a possible D match to TRBD1 (5 bases). The ends were cut back, 3 bases at V and 3 bases at J, with 18 bases in the middle. The CDR3 consists of 17 residues. Germline V CDR1 and CDR2: MDHEN, SYDVKM. Here the CDR3 DNA reads TGTGCCAGCAGTTTTATTAGCCACCAGGGAATTGGAAACACCATATATTTT. Its protein product is CASSFISHQGIGNTIYF.